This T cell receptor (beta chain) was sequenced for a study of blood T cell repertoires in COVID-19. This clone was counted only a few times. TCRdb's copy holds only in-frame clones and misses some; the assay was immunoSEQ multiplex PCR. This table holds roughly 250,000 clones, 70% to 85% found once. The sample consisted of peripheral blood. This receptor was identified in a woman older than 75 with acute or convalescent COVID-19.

CDR3 in amino acids: CASSPPAGNDSPLHF. DNA of the CDR3: TGTGCCAGCTCACCACCGGCAGGGAATGATTCACCCCTCCACTTT. This chain links TRBV18 with TRBJ1-6; D perhaps matches TRBD1 (5 bases). This CDR3 has 15 residues. CDR1 and CDR2 (germline): KGHSH, LQKENI. Deletions cut 0 bases from V and 8 bases from J, with 11 bases between.